The following is a TCR beta chain sequence with its context. Relative to the germline gene, one junction end is altered; a read error may explain this. Time point reported: longitudinal time-point 2. The CDR3 has 14 residues. CDR1 is MNHEY, CDR2 SVGEGT, per germline. One entry per CDR3 protein, called by TCRdb with MiXCR from the 5' RACE reads. The repertoire holds 40,000 to 60,000 distinct CDR3 sequences, less than 15% seen once, with 4.5% in the top ten. This specimen comes from a study of neurological immune-mediated disorders. Sequencing was performed on PBMCs. The chain is built from TRBV6-2 or TRBV6-3 and TRBJ2-3; TRBD1 aligns across 8 bases. The origin of this receptor is a male donor with HTLV-1-associated myelopathy (HAM/TSP). The CDR3 DNA sequence: TGTGTCAGCAGACGACAGGGGCTTACAGATACGCAGTATTTT. This gives the protein CVSRRQGLTDTQYF.